These 12 T cell receptor beta chains were sequenced from one sample in a study of blood T cell repertoires in COVID-19. Sequenced by immunoSEQ multiplex PCR; TCRdb stores in-frame clones only, minus some. The sample contains tens of thousands of clones, about 80% of which appear only once. The sample was peripheral blood. Every receptor here comes from a woman at least 80 years old with acute or convalescent COVID-19.

This clone has a handful of counts. The rearrangement uses TRBV29-1 and TRBJ2-2, with 8 positions matching TRBD2. Losses at the gene ends were 3 bases for V and 4 bases for J; bases not matched to a gene: 4. Germline lookup yields CDR1 SQVTM and CDR2 ANQGSEA. The CDR3 has 14 amino acids. Here the CDR3 reads CSVESGRVTGELFF. CDR3 nucleotides: TGCAGCGTTGAGAGCGGGAGAGTCACCGGGGAGCTGTTTTTT.

The count of this clone is one. The chain uses TRBV4-1 and TRBJ1-2; 7 bases align to TRBD1. This CDR3 spans 13 amino acids. The germline gives CDR1 MGHRA, CDR2 YSYEKL. J gave up 8 bases and V 4 bases, and 7 bases lay outside the gene matches. This CDR3 reads CASSPAQGVGYTF. The CDR3 bases are TGCGCCAGCAGCCCAGCCCAGGGGGTCGGCTACACCTTC.

The gene calls are TRBV19 and TRBJ2-3; 12 bases align to TRBD2. Germline CDR1 is LNHDA and CDR2 is SQIVND (reference sequence). CDR3 length: 17 residues. After removal of 4 bases from V and 10 bases from J, the junction contained 15 bases not matched to a gene. In nucleotides, the CDR3 is TGTGCCAGTAGTAGCCATATCACTAGCGGGGGGAGGCGGGCGCAGTATTTT. It translates to CASSSHITSGGRRAQYF.

This clone has only one observation. The rearrangement uses TRBV3-1 (or the pseudogene TRBV3-2) and TRBJ2-7, with TRBD2 matching over 7 bases. Trimming cost V 1 base and J 0 bases; bases outside gene matches: 3. The CDR3 is made up of 15 amino acids. The germline V gene encodes CDR1 LGHDT and CDR2 YNNKEL (reference sequence). The CDR3 protein is CASSQASSGSYEQYF. The CDR3 nucleotides read TGTGCCAGCAGCCAAGCCTCTAGCGGCTCCTACGAGCAGTACTTC.

V gene TRBV7-8 combines with J gene TRBJ1-6; D possibly corresponds to TRBD1 (5 bases). From germline, CDR1 is SGHVS and CDR2 FQNEAQ. The CDR3 loop spans 15 amino acids. V shed 5 bases and J shed 2 bases, with 10 bases lying between them. The CDR3 sequence: CASSLSDTYNSPLHF. In nucleotides, the CDR3 is TGTGCCAGCAGCCTTTCGGACACCTATAATTCACCCCTCCACTTT.

The rearrangement uses TRBV24-1 and TRBJ2-3; 8 nucleotides align to TRBD1. CDR1 KGHDR and CDR2 SFDVKD come from the germline V gene. This CDR3 comprises 16 residues. V trimming: 4 bases; J trimming: 2 bases; junction bases outside the gene matches: 7. CDR3: CATSDPGQANTDTQYF. In DNA form, the CDR3 reads TGTGCCACCAGTGACCCGGGACAGGCGAACACAGATACGCAGTATTTT.

This rearrangement joins TRBV19 to TRBJ2-2, with D perhaps TRBD2 (7 bases). The CDR3 is 15 amino acids. With 3 bases removed from V and 2 bases from J, the gap between germline ends came to 10 bases. Germline V gene data show CDR1 as LNHDA and CDR2 as SQIVND (reference sequence). In DNA, the CDR3 is TGTGCCAGTAGTATGGGGGGGGCTAACACCGGGGAGCTGTTTTTT. Translating gives CASSMGGANTGELFF. The full variable domain, completed using reference TRBV19 and TRBJ2-2, is DGGITQSPKYLFRKEGQNVTLSCEQNLNHDAMYWYRQDPGQGLRLIYYSQIVNDFQKGDIAEGYSVSREKKESFPLTVTSAQKNPTAFYLCASSMGGANTGELFFGEGSRLTVL.

The chain employs TRBV11-2 and TRBJ2-1, with TRBD2 matching 11 bases. The CDR3 totals 16 residues. With V trimmed by 4 bases and J by 3 bases, 5 bases remained unmatched. The germline V gene has CDR1 SGHAT and CDR2 FQNNGV. CDR3 DNA: TGTGCCAGCAGCTCACAAGGGACTAGCGGCTACAATGAGCAGTTCTTC. Translated: CASSSQGTSGYNEQFF.

Only a few counts were recorded for this clone. V is TRBV5-1 and J is TRBJ2-1; 7 positions match TRBD2. The ends lost 0 bases at V and 4 bases at J; junction bases unmatched: 7. The CDR3 covers 16 residues. CDR1 and CDR2 (germline): SGHRS, YFSETQ. The CDR3 coding sequence is TGCGCCAGCAGCTTGGTGGGGGACTATTCTTACAATGAGCAGTTCTTC. This gives the protein CASSLVGDYSYNEQFF.

This chain joins TRBV6-5 and TRBJ2-1; possibly TRBD1 for D (5 bases). Trimming cost V 5 bases and J 0 bases, with 11 bases left between them. Germline V gene data show CDR1 as MNHEY and CDR2 as SVGAGI. The CDR3 runs to 15 residues. The CDR3 coding sequence is TGTGCCAGCAGTCACGACAGTAGCTCCTACAATGAGCAGTTCTTC. Translating gives CASSHDSSSYNEQFF.

The V and J genes are TRBV9 and TRBJ2-1; D is perhaps TRBD2 (6 bases). The V and J ends lost 4 bases and 1 base respectively, with 27 bases between them. This CDR3 comprises 20 residues. The germline V gene encodes CDR1 SGDLS and CDR2 YYNGEE. CDR3 DNA: TGTGCCAGCAGCCAAACCCTTGGACTAACGGGATCAAGGTCCTACAATGAGCAGTTCTTC. Translating it yields CASSQTLGLTGSRSYNEQFF.

V is TRBV6-5 and J is TRBJ2-7; D is unresolved. The CDR3 is made up of 14 amino acids. V lost 0 bases to trimming and J lost 1 base, with 7 bases between them. The germline V gene has CDR1 MNHEY and CDR2 SVGAGI. The CDR3 DNA follows: TGTGCCAGCAGTTACTCACCAGGTTCCTACGAGCAGTACTTC. Amino acids: CASSYSPGSYEQYF.